The source of this T cell receptor beta chain is a study of shared T cell receptors in the human thymus. Sequencing was performed with immunoSEQ multiplex PCR; in TCRdb, only in-frame clones are kept and a portion is missing. The sample lists about 500,000 clones, about 80% occurring once. Germline V lookup: CDR1 MDHEN, CDR2 SYDVKM. The CDR3 loop spans 15 amino acids. The germline V and J ends were trimmed by 2 bases and 6 bases, with 16 bases remaining between them. These same records also appear under a second study, on human thymus T cells. That work adds: The people who donated were healthy Finnish babies having corrective surgery for congenital heart defects. From resections taken during corrective heart surgery, the thymus tissue was obtained. Both thymic and peripheral blood repertoires showed apparently biased V and J usage. What related research reported was that thymic repertoires overlapped highly among unrelated individuals.

This chain connects TRBV28 to TRBJ1-2, with TRBD1 as a possible D gene (5 bases). The sequencing input was thymocytes. The receptor was isolated from a boy younger than two with a congenital heart defect. CDR3 region: CASSLRSGRRDGYTF. DNA of the CDR3: TGTGCCAGCAGTTTACGATCAGGGAGGAGAGATGGCTACACCTTC.